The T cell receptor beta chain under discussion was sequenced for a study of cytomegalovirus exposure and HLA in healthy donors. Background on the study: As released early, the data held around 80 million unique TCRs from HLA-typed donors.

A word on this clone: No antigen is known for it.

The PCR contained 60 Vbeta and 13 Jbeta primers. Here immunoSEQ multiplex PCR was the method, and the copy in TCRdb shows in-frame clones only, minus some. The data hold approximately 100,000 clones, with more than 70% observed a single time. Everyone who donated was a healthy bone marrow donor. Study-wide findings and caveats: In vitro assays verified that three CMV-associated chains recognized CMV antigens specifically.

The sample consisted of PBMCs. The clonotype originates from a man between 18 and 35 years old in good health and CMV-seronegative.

CDR3 loop: CASSIGWGGEQYF. CDR3 DNA: TGTGCCAGTAGTATAGGATGGGGAGGCGAGCAGTACTTC. V usage is TRBV19 and J usage is TRBJ2-7, with a tentative D call TRBD2 (6 bases). The CDR3 length is 13 residues. V lost 1 base and J lost 6, with 10 bases in between. Per germline, CDR1 LNHDA and CDR2 SQIVND (reference sequence). The whole variable domain, remainder taken from reference TRBV19 and TRBJ2-7, is DGGITQSPKYLFRKEGQNVTLSCEQNLNHDAMYWYRQDPGQGLRLIYYSQIVNDFQKGDIAEGYSVSREKKESFPLTVTSAQKNPTAFYLCASSIGWGGEQYFGPGTRLTVT.